This T cell receptor beta chain derives from a study of cytomegalovirus exposure and HLA in healthy donors. Study findings and constraints: Evidence from a later analysis indicated that most CMV-associated TCR beta chains looked HLA-restricted. An analysis done earlier found most TCR beta V segments productive about 87% or about 30% of the time. Clonal expansion was found to be greater in HLA-associated TCR beta chains than in equally common others in a later analysis. The likely origin of a cluster of highly shared sequence variants was a sequencing artifact.

With 60 Vbeta and 13 Jbeta primers, the PCR was carried out. Sequencing was performed with immunoSEQ multiplex PCR; in TCRdb, only in-frame clones are kept and a portion is missing. Of about 140,000 clones listed, less than 85% are singletons. This clone has a single count. The antigen is undetermined. CDR3 length: 15 amino acids. V dropped 5 bases and J dropped 2 bases, with 13 bases sitting between them. Per the germline V gene, CDR1 is SGHVS and CDR2 is FQNEAQ. This TCR was sampled from a man aged 35 to 55 in good health and CMV-seronegative. The rearrangement joins TRBV7-8 to TRBJ1-5; a weak D match, TRBD1 (5 bases). Sequencing input: PBMCs. The CDR3 reads CASSPAGNGNQPQHF. For the CDR3, the DNA is TGTGCCAGCAGCCCTGCAGGGAATGGCAATCAGCCCCAGCATTTT.